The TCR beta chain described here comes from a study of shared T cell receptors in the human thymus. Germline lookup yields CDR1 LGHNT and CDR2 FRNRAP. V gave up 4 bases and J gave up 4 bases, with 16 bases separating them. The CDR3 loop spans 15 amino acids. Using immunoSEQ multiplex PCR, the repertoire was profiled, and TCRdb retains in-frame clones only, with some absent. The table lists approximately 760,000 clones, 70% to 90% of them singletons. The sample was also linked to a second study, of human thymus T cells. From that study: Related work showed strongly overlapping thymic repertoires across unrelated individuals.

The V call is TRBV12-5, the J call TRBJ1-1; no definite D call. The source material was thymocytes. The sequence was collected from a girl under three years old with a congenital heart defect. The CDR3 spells CASGSRLGEGTEAFF. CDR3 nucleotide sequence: TGTGCTAGTGGTTCCCGTCTCGGGGAAGGCACTGAAGCTTTCTTT.